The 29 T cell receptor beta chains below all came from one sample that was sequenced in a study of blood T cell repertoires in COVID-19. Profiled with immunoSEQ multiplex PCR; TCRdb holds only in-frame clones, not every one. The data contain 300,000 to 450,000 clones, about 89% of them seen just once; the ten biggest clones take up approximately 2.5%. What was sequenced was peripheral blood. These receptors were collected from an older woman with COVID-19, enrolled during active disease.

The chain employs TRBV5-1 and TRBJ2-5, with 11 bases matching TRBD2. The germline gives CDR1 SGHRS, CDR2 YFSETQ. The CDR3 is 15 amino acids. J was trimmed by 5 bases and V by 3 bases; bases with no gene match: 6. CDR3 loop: CASSWRLAGLETQYF. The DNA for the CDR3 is TGCGCCAGCAGCTGGAGACTAGCGGGGCTGGAGACCCAGTACTTC.

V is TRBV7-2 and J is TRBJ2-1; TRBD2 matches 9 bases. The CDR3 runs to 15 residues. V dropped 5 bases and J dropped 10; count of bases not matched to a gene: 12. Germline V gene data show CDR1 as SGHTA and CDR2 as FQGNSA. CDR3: CASSLQGTSLTEQFF. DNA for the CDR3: TGTGCCAGCAGCCTACAAGGGACTAGCCTTACAGAGCAGTTCTTC.

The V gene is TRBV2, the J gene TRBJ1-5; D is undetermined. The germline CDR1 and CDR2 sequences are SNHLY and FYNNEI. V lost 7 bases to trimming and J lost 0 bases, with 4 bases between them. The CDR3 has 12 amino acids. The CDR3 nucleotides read TGTGCCAGCACAGATAGCAATCAGCCCCAGCATTTT. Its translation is CASTDSNQPQHF.

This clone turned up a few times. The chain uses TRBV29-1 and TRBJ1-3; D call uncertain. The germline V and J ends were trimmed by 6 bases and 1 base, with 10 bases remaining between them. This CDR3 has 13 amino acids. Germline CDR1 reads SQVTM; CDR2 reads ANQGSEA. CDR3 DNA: TGCAGCGTCGCCGCGGGTTCTGGAAACACCATATATTTT. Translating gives CSVAAGSGNTIYF. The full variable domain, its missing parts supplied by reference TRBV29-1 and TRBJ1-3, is SAVISQKPSRDICQRGTSLTIQCQVDSQVTMMFWYRQQPGQSLTLIATANQGSEATYESGFVIDKFPISRPNLTFSTLTVSNMSPEDSSIYLCSVAAGSGNTIYFGEGSWLTVV.

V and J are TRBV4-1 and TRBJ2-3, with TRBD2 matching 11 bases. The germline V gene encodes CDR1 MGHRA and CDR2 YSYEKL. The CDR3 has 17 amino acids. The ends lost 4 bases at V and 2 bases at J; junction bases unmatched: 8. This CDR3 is CASSPALAGGSTDTQYF. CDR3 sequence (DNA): TGCGCCAGCAGCCCCGCCCTAGCGGGGGGTTCCACAGATACGCAGTATTTT.

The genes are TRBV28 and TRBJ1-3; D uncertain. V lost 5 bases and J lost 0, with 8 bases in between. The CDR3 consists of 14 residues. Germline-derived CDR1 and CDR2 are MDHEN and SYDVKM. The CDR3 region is CASSTGFSGNTIYF. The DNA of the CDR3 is TGTGCCAGCAGTACGGGGTTCTCTGGAAACACCATATATTTT.

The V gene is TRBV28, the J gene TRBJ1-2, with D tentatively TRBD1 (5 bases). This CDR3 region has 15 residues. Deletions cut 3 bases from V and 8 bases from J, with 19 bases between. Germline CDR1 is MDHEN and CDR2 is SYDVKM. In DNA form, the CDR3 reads TGTGCCAGCAGTTTTTTGCGGGGGAATCTATGGGGCTACACCTTC. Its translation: CASSFLRGNLWGYTF.

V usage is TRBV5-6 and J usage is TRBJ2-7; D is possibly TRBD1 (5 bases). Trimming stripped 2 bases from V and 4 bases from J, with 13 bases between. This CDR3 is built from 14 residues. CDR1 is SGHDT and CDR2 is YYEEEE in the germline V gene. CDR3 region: CASSLGAGRYEQYF. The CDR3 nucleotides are TGTGCCAGCAGCTTAGGGGCAGGGCGTTACGAGCAGTACTTC. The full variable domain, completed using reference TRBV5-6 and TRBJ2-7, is DAGVTQSPTHLIKTRGQQVTLRCSPKSGHDTVSWYQQALGQGPQFIFQYYEEEERQRGNFPDRFSGHQFPNYSSELNVNALLLGDSALYLCASSLGAGRYEQYFGPGTRLTVT.

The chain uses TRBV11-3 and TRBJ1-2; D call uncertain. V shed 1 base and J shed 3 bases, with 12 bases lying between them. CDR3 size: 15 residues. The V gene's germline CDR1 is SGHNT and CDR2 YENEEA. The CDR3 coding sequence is TGTGCCAGCAGCTTAGGAACGGGAAAAGACTATGGCTACACCTTC. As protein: CASSLGTGKDYGYTF.

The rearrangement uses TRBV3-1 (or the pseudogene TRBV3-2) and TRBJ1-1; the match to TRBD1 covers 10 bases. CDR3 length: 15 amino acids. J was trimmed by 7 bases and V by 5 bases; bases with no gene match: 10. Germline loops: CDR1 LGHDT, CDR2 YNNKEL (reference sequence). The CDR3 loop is CASSYRDRGFSEAFF. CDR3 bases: TGTGCCAGCAGCTACCGGGACAGGGGCTTCAGTGAAGCTTTCTTT.

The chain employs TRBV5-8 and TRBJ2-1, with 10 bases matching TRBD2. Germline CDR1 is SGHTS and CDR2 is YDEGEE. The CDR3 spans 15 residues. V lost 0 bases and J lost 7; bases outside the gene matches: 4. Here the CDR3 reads CASSLASGGFNEQFF. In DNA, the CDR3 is TGTGCCAGCAGCTTGGCTAGCGGGGGTTTTAATGAGCAGTTCTTC. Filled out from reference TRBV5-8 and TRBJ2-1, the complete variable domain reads EAGVTQSPTHLIKTRGQQATLRCSPISGHTSVYWYQQALGLGLQFLLWYDEGEERNRGNFPPRFSGRQFPNYSSELNVNALELEDSALYLCASSLASGGFNEQFFGPGTRLTVL.

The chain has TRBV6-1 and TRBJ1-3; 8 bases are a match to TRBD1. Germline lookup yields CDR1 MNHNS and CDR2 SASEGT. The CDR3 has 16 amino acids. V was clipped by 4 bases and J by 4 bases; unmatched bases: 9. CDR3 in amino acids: CASSGRGQGSGNTIYF. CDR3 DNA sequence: TGTGCCAGCAGTGGGAGAGGACAGGGCTCGGGAAACACCATATATTTT.

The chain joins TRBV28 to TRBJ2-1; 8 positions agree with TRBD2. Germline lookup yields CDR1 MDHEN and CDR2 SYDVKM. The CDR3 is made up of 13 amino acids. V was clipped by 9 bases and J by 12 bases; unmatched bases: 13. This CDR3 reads CASSGREYSGQFF. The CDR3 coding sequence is TGTGCCAGTTCCGGGAGGGAATACTCGGGGCAGTTCTTC.

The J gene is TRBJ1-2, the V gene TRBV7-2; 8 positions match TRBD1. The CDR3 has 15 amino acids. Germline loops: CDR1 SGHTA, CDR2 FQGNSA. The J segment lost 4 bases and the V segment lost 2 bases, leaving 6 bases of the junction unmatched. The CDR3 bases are TGTGCCAGCAGCTTACAGGGGGCGCAGGGCTATGGCTACACCTTC. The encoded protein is CASSLQGAQGYGYTF.

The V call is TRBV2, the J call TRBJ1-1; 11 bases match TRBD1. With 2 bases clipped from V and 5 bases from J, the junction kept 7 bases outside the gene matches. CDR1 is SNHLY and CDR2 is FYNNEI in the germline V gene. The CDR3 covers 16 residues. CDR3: CASSEFGQGAGTEAFF. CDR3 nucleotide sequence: TGTGCCAGCAGTGAATTTGGACAGGGGGCCGGGACTGAAGCTTTCTTT.

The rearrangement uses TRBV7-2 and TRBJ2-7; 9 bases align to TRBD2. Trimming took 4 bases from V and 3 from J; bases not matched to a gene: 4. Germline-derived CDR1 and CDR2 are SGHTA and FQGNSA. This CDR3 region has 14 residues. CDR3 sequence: CASSSRAGGYEQYF. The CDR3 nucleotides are TGTGCCAGCAGCTCTAGAGCGGGGGGCTACGAGCAGTACTTC.

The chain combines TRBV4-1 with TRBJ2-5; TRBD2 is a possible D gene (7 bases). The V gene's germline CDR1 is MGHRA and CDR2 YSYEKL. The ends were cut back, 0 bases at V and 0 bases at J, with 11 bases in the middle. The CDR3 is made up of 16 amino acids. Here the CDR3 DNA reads TGCGCCAGCAGCCAAGAGGGCGGGGGCGACCAAGAGACCCAGTACTTC. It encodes CASSQEGGGDQETQYF.

The CDR3 is CASFDKGVYTEAFF. DNA of the CDR3: TGTGCCAGCTTCGATAAGGGGGTCTACACTGAAGCTTTCTTT. This chain joins TRBV6-5 and TRBJ1-1; a weak D match, TRBD1 (6 bases). Trimming cost V 8 bases and J 3 bases, with 16 bases left between them. The CDR3 covers 14 residues. Germline lookup yields CDR1 MNHEY and CDR2 SVGAGI.

CDR3 nucleotide sequence: TGTGCCAGCAGCCAAGATGGGGGGGACACCTATGGCTACACCTTC. The encoded protein is CASSQDGGDTYGYTF. The genes are TRBV3-1 (or the pseudogene TRBV3-2) and TRBJ1-2; D is possibly TRBD1 (6 bases). Deletions cut 0 bases from V and 4 bases from J, with 12 bases between. The CDR3 runs 15 residues. The germline V gene has CDR1 LGHDT and CDR2 YNNKEL (reference sequence).

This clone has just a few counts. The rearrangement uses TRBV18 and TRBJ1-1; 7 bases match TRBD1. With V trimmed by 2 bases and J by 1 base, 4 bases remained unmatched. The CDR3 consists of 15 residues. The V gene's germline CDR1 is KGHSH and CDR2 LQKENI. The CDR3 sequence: CASSPGQAPNTEAFF. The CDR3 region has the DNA TGTGCCAGCTCACCAGGACAGGCGCCGAACACTGAAGCTTTCTTT.

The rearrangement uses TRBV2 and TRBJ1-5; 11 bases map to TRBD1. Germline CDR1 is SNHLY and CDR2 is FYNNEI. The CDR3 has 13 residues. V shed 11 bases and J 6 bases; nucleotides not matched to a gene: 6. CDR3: CAGGQGAFQPQHF. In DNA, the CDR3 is TGTGCCGGAGGACAGGGGGCATTTCAGCCCCAGCATTTT.

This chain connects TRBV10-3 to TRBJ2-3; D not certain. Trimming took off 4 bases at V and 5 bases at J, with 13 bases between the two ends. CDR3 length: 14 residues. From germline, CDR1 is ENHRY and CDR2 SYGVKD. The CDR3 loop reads CAISGHRTGDTQYF. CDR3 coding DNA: TGTGCCATCAGTGGGCATCGAACGGGAGATACGCAGTATTTT.

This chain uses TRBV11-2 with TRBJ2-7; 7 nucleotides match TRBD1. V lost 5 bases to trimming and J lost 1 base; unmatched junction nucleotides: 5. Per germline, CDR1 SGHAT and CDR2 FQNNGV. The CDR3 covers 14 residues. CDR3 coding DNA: TGTGCCAGCAGCCCGCCGGGACAGTCCTACGAGCAGTACTTC. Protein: CASSPPGQSYEQYF.

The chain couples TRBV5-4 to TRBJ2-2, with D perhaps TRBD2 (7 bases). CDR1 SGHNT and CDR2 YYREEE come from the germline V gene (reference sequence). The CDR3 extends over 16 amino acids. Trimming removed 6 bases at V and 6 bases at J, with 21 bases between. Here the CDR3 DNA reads TGTGCCAGCACCCGGTTGGGGGGGGGCCTTCCCGGGGAGCTGTTTTTT. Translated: CASTRLGGGLPGELFF.

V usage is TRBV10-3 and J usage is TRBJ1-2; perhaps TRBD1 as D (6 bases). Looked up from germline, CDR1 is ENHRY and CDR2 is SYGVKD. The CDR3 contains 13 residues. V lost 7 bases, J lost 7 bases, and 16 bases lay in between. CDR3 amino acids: CAINAQGNIGYTF. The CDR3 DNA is TGTGCCATCAACGCCCAGGGGAATATTGGCTACACCTTC.

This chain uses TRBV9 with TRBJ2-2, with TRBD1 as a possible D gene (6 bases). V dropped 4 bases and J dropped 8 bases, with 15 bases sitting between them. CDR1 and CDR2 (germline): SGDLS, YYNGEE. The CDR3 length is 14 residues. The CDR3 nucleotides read TGTGCCAGCAGCCCAGGGGCAGTGGTGGGGGAGCTGTTTTTT. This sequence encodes CASSPGAVVGELFF.

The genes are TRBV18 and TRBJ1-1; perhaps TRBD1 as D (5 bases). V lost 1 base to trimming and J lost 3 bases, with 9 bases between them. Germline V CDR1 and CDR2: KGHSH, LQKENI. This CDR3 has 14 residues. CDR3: CASSPLQADTEAFF. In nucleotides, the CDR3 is TGTGCCAGCTCACCACTACAGGCGGACACTGAAGCTTTCTTT. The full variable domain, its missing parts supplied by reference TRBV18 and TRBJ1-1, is NAGVMQNPRHLVRRRGQEARLRCSPMKGHSHVYWYRQLPEEGLKFMVYLQKENIIDESGMPKERFSAEFPKEGPSILRIQQVVRGDSAAYFCASSPLQADTEAFFGQGTRLTVV.

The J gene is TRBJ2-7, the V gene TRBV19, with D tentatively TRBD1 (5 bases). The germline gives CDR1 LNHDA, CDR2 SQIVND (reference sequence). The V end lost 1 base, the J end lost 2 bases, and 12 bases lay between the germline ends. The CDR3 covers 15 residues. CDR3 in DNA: TGTGCCAGTAGTATAGCCCAGGGCGCACCCTACGAGCAGTACTTC. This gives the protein CASSIAQGAPYEQYF.

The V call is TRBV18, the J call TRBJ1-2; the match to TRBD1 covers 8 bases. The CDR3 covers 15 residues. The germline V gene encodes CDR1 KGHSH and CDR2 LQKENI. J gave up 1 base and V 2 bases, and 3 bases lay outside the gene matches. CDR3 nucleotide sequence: TGTGCCAGCTCACCAAAACAGGGGGATAACTATGGCTACACCTTC. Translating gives CASSPKQGDNYGYTF.